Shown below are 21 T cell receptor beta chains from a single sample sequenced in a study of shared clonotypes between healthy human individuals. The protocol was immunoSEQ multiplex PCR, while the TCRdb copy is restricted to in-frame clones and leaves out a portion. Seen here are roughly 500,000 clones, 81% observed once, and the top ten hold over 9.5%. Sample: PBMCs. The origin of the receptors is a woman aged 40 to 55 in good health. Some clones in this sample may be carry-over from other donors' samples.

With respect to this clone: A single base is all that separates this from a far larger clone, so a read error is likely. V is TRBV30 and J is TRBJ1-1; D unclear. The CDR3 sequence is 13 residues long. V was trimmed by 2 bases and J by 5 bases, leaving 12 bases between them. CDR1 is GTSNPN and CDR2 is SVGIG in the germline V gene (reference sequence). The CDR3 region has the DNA TGTGCCTGGAGTATATACAGTGGGACTGAAGCTTTCTTT. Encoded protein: CAWSIYSGTEAFF.

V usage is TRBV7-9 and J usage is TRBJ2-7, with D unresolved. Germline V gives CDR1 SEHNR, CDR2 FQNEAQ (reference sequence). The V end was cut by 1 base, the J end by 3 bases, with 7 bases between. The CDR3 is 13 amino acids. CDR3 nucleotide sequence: TGTGCCAGCAGCTTAGTCAGCTTCTACGAGCAGTACTTC. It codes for CASSLVSFYEQYF.

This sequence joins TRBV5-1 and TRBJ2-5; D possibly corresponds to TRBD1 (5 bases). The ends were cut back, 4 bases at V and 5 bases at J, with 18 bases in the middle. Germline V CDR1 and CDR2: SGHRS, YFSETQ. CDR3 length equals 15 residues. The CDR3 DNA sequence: TGCGCCAGCAGCCCTGGCCGAAGGGGCGCGGAGACCCAGTACTTC. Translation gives CASSPGRRGAETQYF.

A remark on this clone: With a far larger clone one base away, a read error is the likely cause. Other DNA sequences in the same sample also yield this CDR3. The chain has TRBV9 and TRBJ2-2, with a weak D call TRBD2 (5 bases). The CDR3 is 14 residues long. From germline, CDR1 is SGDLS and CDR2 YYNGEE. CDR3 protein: CASKIRANTGELFF. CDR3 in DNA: TGTGCCAGCAAGATCCGGGCCAACACCGGGGAGCTGTTCTTT.

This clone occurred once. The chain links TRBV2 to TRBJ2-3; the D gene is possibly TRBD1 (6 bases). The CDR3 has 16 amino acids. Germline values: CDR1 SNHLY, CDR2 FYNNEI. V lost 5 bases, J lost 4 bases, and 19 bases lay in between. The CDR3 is CASSRDNGAAADTQYF. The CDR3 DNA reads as TGTGCCAGCAGTAGGGACAATGGAGCCGCGGCAGATACGCAGTATTTT.

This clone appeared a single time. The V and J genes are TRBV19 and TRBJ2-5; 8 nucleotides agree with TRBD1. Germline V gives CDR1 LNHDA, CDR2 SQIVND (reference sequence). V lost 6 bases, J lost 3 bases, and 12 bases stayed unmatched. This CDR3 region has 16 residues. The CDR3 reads CASRSLDRAKEETQYF. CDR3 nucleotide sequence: TGTGCCAGTAGATCTTTGGACAGGGCAAAAGAAGAGACCCAGTACTTC.

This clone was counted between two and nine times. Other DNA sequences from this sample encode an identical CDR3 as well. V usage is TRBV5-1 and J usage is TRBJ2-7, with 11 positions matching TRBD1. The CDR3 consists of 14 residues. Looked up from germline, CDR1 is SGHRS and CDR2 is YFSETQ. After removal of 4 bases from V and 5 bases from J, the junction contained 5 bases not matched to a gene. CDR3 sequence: CASSLGQGADEQYF. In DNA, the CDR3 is TGCGCCAGCAGCCTAGGACAGGGGGCCGACGAGCAGTACTTC.

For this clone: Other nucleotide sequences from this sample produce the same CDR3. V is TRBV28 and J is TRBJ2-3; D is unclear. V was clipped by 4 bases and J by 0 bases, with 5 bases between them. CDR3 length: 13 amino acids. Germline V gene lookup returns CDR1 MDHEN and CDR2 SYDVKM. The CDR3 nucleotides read TGTGCCAGCAGTTCCCCGAGCACAGATACGCAGTATTTT. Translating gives CASSSPSTDTQYF.

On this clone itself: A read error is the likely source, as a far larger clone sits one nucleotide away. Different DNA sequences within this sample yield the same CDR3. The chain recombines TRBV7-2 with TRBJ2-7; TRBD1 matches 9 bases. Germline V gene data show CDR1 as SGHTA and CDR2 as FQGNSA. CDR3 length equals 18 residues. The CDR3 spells CASSFTGGAGVFVYEQYF. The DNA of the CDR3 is TGTGCCAGCAGCTTCACAGGGGGCGCGGGAGTGTTTGTCTACGAGCAGTACTTT.

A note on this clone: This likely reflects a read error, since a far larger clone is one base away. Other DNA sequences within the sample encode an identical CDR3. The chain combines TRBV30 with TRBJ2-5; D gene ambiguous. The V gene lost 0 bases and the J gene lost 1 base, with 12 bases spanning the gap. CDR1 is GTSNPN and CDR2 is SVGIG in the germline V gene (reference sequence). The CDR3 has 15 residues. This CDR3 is CAWSVLGRGQETQYF. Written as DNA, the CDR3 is TGTGCCTGGAGTGTACTCGGACGCGGCCAAGAGACCCAGTACTTC. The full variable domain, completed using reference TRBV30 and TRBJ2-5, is SQTIHQWPATLVQPVGSPLSLECTVEGTSNPNLYWYRQAAGRGLQLLFYSVGIGQISSEVPQNLSASRPQDRQFILSSKKLLLSDSGFYLCAWSVLGRGQETQYFGPGTRLLVL.

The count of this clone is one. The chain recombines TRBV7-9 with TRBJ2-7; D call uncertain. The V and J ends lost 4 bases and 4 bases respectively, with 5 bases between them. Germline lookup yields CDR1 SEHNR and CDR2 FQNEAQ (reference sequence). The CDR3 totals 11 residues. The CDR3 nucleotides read TGTGCCAGCAGCTACTATTACGAGCAGTACTTC. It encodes CASSYYYEQYF.

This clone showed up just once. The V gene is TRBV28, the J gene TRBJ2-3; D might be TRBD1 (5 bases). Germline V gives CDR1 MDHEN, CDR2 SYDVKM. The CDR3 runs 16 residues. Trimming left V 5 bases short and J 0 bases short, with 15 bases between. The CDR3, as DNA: TGTGCCAGCAGTCGCCACGGGCAGGGTAGCACAGATACGCAGTATTTT. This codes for CASSRHGQGSTDTQYF. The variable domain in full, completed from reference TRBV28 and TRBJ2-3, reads DVKVTQSSRYLVKRTGEKVFLECVQDMDHENMFWYRQDPGLGLRLIYFSYDVKMKEKGDIPEGYSVSREKKERFSLILESASTNQTSMYLCASSRHGQGSTDTQYFGPGTRLTVL.

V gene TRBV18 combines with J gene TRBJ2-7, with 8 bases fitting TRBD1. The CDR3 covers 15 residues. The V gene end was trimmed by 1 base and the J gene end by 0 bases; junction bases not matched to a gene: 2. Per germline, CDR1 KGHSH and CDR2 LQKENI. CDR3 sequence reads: CASSPRDRSSYEQYF. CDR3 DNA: TGTGCCAGCTCACCACGGGACAGGTCCTCCTACGAGCAGTACTTC.

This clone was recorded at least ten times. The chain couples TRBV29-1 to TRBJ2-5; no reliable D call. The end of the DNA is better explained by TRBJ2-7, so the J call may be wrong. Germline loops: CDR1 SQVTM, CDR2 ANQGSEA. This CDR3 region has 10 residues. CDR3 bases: TGCAGCGTAACAGAGTACGAGCAGTACTTC. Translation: CSVTEYEQYF.

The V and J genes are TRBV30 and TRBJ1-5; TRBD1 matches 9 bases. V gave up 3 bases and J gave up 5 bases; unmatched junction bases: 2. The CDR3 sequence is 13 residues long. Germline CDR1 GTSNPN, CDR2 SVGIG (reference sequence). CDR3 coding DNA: TGTGCCTGGAGACAGGGGGCAGATCAGCCCCAGCATTTT. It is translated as CAWRQGADQPQHF.

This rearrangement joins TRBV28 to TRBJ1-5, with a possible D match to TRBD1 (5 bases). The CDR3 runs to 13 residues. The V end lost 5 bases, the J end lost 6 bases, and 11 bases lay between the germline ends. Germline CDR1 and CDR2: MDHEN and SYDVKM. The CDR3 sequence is CASSLSRAQPQHF. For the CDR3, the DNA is TGTGCCAGCAGTCTATCCAGGGCTCAGCCCCAGCATTTT.

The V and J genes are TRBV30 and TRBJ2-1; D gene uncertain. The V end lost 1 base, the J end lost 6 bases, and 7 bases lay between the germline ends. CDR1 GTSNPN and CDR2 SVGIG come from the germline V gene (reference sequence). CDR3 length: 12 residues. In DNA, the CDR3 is TGTGCCTGGAGTGCCCGCGGCAATGAGCAGTTCTTC. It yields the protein CAWSARGNEQFF.

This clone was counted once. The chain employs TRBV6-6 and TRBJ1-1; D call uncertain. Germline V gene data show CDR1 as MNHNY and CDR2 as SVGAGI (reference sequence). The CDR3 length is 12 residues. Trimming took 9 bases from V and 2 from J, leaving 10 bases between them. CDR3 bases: TGTGCCAGTGGACGGGCTAACACTGAAGCTTTCTTT. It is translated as CASGRANTEAFF.

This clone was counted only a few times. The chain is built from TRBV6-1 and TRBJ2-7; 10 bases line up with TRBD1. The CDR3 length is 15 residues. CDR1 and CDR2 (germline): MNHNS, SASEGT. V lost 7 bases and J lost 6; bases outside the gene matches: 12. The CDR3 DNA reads TGTGCCAGCAACCCCGACGGGACAGGGGCTCCCGAGCAGTACTTC. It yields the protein CASNPDGTGAPEQYF.

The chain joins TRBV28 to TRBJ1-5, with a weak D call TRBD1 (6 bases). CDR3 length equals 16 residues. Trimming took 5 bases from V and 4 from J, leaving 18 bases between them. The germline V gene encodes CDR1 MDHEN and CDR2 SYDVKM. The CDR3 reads CASSPRGGLRNQPQHF. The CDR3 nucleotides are TGTGCCAGCAGTCCAAGGGGGGGGCTGAGAAATCAGCCCCAGCATTTT.

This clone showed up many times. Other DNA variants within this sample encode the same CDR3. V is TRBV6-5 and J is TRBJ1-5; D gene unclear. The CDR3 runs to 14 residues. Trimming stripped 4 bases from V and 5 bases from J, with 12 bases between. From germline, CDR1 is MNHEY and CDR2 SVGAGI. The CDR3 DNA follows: TGTGCCAGCAGTTTCAACTCCGGGGATCAGCCCCAGCATTTT. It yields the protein CASSFNSGDQPQHF.